This section outlines one T cell receptor (beta chain) sequence together with its context. Antigen unknown. Specified treatment: roughly 20 received Ad26.COV2.S at low or high dose, single or two shots; five or six received placebo; per-sample allocation not given. It was on day 63 after the first vaccine or placebo injection that samples were taken. This entry is derived from a study of Ad26.COV2.S vaccination and SARS-CoV-2 variants. TCRdb's table, derived via immunoSEQ multiplex PCR, lists solely in-frame clones and lacks some. The table lists about 350,000 clones, 86% of them singletons, with approximately 12% in the top ten. Study outcomes and limitations: The TCR breadth and depth analyses may have produced an underestimate of total T cell responses.

This CDR3 spans 18 amino acids. Trimming removed 6 bases from V and 0 bases from J; junction bases left unmatched: 10. Per the germline V gene, CDR1 is MDHEN and CDR2 is SYDVKM. The sequence derives from a person between 18 and 59 years old who received the Ad26.COV2.S COVID-19 vaccine or a placebo. The sample in question was peripheral blood, obtained in a trial of Ad26.COV2.S vaccine versus placebo. The chain uses TRBV28 and TRBJ2-3; the match to TRBD2 covers 12 bases. The chain's CDR3 is CASRGLAGSLSSTDTQYF. Written as DNA, the CDR3 is TGTGCCAGCAGAGGACTAGCGGGGAGTCTATCTAGCACAGATACGCAGTATTTT.